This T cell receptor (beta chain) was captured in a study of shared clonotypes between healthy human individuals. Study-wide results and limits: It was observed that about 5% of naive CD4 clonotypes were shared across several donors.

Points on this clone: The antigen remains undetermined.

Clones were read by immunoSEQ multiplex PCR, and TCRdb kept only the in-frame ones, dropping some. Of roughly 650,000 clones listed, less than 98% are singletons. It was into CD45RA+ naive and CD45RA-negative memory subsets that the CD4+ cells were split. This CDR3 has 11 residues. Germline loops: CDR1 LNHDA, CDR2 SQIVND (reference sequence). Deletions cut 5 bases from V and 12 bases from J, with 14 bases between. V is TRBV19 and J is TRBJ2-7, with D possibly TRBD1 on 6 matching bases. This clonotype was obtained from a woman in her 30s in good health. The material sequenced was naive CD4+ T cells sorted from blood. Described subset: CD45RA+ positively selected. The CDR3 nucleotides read TGTGCCAGTAGTGGATACAGGGCTATGTACTTC. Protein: CASSGYRAMYF.